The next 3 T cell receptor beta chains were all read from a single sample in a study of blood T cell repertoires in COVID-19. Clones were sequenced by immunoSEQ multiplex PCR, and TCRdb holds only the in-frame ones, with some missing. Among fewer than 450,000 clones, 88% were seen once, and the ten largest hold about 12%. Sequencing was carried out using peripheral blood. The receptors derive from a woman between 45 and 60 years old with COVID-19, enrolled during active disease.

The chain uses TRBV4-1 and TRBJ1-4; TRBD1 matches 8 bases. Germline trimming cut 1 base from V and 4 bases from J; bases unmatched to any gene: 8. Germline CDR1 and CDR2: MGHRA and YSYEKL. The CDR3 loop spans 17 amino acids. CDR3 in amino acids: CASSQGTTGAVNEKLFF. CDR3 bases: TGCGCCAGCAGCCAAGGGACGACAGGGGCAGTTAATGAAAAACTGTTTTTT.

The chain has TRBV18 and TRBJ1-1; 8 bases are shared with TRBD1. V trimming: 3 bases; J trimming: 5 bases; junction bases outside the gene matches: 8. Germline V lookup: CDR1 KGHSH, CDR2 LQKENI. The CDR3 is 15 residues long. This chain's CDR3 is CASSPGTDRGTEAFF. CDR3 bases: TGTGCCAGCTCACCGGGGACCGACAGGGGAACTGAAGCTTTCTTT. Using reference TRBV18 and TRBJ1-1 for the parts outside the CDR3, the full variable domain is NAGVMQNPRHLVRRRGQEARLRCSPMKGHSHVYWYRQLPEEGLKFMVYLQKENIIDESGMPKERFSAEFPKEGPSILRIQQVVRGDSAAYFCASSPGTDRGTEAFFGQGTRLTVV.

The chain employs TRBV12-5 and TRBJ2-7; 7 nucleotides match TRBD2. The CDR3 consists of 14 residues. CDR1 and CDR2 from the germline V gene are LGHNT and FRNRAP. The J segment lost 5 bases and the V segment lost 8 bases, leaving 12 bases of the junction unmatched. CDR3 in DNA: TGTGCTAGTAGCTCGGGGGGAGGGCGAAACGAGCAGTACTTC. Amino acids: CASSSGGGRNEQYF.